The text below deals with one T cell receptor (beta chain). In the original processing: The authors estimated nucleated cell counts from reference gene primer amplification. TCRdb's table, derived via immunoSEQ multiplex PCR, lists solely in-frame clones and lacks some. The D gene and trimming were derived from the DNA, and the V and J assignments and clone size from that table. This sample has 95,000 to 100,000 clones; about 89% occur once, and the top ten carry around a tenth. The data belong to a study of blood T cell repertoires in COVID-19. Looking at the study overall: Samples came from the United States, Italy and Spain, spanning acute and convalescent COVID-19. PBMCs, B-cell-depleted T cells, or T cells provided the cDNA or gDNA that made up the material.

Trimming stripped 0 bases from V and 0 bases from J, with 9 bases between. This CDR3 has 15 amino acids. Germline V lookup: CDR1 SGHRS, CDR2 YFSETQ. Specimen: peripheral blood. The sequence was collected from a woman aged 25 to 45 with acute or convalescent COVID-19. V gene TRBV5-1 combines with J gene TRBJ1-2; D gene uncertain. Written as DNA, the CDR3 is TGCGCCAGCAGCTTGGGTCAGGAAGCTAACTATGGCTACACCTTC. This sequence encodes CASSLGQEANYGYTF.